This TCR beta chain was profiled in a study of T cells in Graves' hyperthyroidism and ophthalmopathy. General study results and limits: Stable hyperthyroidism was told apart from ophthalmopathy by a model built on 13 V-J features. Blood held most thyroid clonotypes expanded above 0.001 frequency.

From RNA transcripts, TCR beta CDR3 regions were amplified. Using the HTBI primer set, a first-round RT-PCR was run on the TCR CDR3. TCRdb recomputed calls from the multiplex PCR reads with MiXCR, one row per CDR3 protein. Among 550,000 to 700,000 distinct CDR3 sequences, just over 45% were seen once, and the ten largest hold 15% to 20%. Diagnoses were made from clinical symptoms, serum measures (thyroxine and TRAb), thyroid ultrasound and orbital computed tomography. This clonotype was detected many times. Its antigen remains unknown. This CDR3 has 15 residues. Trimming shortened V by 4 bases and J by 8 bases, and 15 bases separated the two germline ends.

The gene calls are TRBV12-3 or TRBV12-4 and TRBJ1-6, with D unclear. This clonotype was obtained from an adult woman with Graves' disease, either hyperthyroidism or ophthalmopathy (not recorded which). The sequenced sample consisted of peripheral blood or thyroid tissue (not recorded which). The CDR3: CASSSGTATDSPLHF. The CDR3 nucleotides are TGTGCCAGCAGTTCAGGCACAGCCACGGATTCACCCCTCCACTTT.